The clone carrying this T cell receptor beta chain showed up just a few times. Its antigen is unknown. These data are taken from a study of T-cell memory formation after mild COVID-19. TCRdb independently ran MiXCR on the 5' RACE reads; one entry per CDR3 protein. Of tens of thousands of distinct CDR3 sequences listed, roughly 14% are singletons. Per the germline V gene, CDR1 is SQVTM and CDR2 is ANQGSEA. V was pared by 2 bases and J by 2 bases, with 13 bases between. CDR3 length equals 14 residues. The study's findings and limits: Memory cells collected pre-infection included some clones that later responded, suggesting cross-reactive memory joined. Mainly CM and EM harbored the contracting CD4+ clones; mainly EMRA harbored the CD8+ ones. Among clones peaking at day 37 in the second wave, SARS-CoV-2 specificity remained unconfirmed.

The chain couples TRBV29-1 to TRBJ2-7, with D possibly TRBD2 on 6 matching bases. Sequences were obtained from PBMCs or a T cell subset sorted from them (not recorded which). The origin of this receptor is an adult woman who had mild COVID-19 (a few samples of this study predate the infection). Cell type and time point are not known. CDR3 region: CSVETGLRAYEQYF. CDR3 coding DNA: TGCAGCGTTGAAACTGGACTACGCGCCTACGAGCAGTACTTC.